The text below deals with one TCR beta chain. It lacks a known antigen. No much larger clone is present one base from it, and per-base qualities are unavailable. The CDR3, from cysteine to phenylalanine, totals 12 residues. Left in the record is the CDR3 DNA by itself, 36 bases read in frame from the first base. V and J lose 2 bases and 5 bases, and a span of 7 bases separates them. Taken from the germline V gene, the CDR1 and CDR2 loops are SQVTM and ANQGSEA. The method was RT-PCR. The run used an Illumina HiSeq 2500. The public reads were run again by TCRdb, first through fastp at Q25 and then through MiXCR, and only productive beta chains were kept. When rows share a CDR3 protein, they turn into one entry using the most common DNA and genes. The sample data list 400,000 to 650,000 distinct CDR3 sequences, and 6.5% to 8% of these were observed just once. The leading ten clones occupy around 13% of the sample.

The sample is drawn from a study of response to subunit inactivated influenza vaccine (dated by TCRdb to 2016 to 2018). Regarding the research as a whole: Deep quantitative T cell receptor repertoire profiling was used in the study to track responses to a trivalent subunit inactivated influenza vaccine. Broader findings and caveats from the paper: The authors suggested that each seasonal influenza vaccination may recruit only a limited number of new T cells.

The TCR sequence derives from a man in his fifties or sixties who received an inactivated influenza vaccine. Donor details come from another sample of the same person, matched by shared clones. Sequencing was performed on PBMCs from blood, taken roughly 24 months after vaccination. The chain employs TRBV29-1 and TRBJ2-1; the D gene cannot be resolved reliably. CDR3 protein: CSVESSNNEQFF. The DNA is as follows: TGCAGCGTTGAATCCAGTAACAATGAGCAGTTCTTC.